This paragraph covers one T cell receptor (beta chain) sequence. Antigen: not known. These data belong to a study of OX40 agonist ivuxolimab in advanced cancers. Overall study: Ivuxolimab, an antibody acting as an agonist of OX40 (CD134), was used to treat patients. Participants, 82.7% male, averaged around 60 years of age, ranging from about 23 to 90. Overall study results and limits: It was also the case that some nonresponders had low normalized T-cell clonal expansion.

The data were produced by immunoSEQ multiplex PCR, yet TCRdb's version contains in-frame clones alone and is incomplete. The sample yields fewer than 95,000 clones, around 90% seen once. V dropped 1 base and J dropped 6 bases, with 12 bases sitting between them. The length of the CDR3 is 14 residues. Per germline, CDR1 MNHNS and CDR2 SASEGT. This receptor was taken from an adult with an advanced solid tumor such as melanoma, head and neck, liver or kidney cancer. The specimen was CD4+ or CD8+ T cells sorted from blood, collected in a trial of the OX40 agonist ivuxolimab. The rearrangement uses TRBV6-1 and TRBJ1-2; a weak D match, TRBD1 (6 bases). The CDR3 sequence: CASSEVGRGDGYTF. CDR3 coding DNA: TGTGCCAGCAGTGAAGTCGGCAGGGGTGATGGCTACACCTTC.